The source of this TCR beta chain is a study of blood T cell repertoires in COVID-19. Study in general: Recovered Cohort 3 donors showed two negative PCRs, clearance, or symptom resolution. Sites across the United States, Italy and Spain contributed samples from acute and convalescent COVID-19. In each case, the material was cDNA or gDNA derived from T cells, B-cell-depleted T cells, or PBMCs.

Enrolled through a virtual design, the participants were between roughly 18 and 90 years of age and came from some 25 US areas. Sequencing used immunoSEQ multiplex PCR; TCRdb keeps in-frame clones, though not all of them. Of 400,000 or so clones in the sample, more than 75% are singletons; the top ten hold about 1.9%. Germline lookup yields CDR1 ENHRY and CDR2 SYGVKD. Unmatched junction bases numbered 6, after V lost 10 bases and J lost 3 bases. CDR3 length equals 13 residues. The chain recombines TRBV10-3 with TRBJ1-1; the match to TRBD1 covers 9 bases. The sequence came from a man aged 35-49 years in a cohort exposed to, infected with or recovered from COVID-19 (not recorded which). Sequenced: PBMCs or T cells enriched from blood (not recorded which). The CDR3 nucleotides read TGTGCCACTACAGGGGGCCCGGACACTGAAGCTTTCTTT. This gives the protein CATTGGPDTEAFF.